The clone carrying this T cell receptor (beta chain) has a single count. Its antigen remains unknown. Genomic DNA in a quantity of approximately 1.8 micrograms was derived from cryopreserved PBMCs for TCR beta libraries. This specimen comes from a study of cytotoxic CD8 clonotypes in ibrutinib-treated CLL. Across the study: Samples had a mean of around 260,000 productive templates and 94,082 productive rearrangements. Study-level results: Patients had baseline clonality above age-matched healthy donors, and this clonality moved with circulating CD8+ T-cell counts.

The junction had 2 bases not matched to a gene; V was cut back by 2 bases and J by 0 bases. This CDR3 spans 15 amino acids. In germline, CDR1 is MGHRA, CDR2 YSYEKL. The planned depth of sequencing spanned 1 in 200,000 to 1 in 1 million T cells. Clones were sequenced by immunoSEQ multiplex PCR, and TCRdb holds only the in-frame ones, with some missing. The table lists 90,000 to 100,000 clones, more than 75% of them singletons, with about 29% in the top ten. The sequences come from PBMCs, collected after 12 months of ibrutinib treatment. The chain has TRBV4-1 and TRBJ2-3; 7 bases fit TRBD1. The sequence came from a human donor with chronic lymphocytic leukemia. In nucleotides, the CDR3 is TGCGCCAGCAGCCAACAACAGGGGAGCACAGATACGCAGTATTTT. The encoded protein is CASSQQQGSTDTQYF.